This T cell receptor (beta chain) was obtained from a study of metastatic and nonmetastatic thyroid tumors (TCRdb year 2020). Looking at the study overall: The researchers compared repertoires between peripheral blood samples and tumor or nodule tissue samples from patients with malignant or benign thyroid disease.

No patient had received any treatment before thyroid surgery. Patient clinical samples collected from about 2012 to 2018 were retrospectively analysed using T-cell receptor beta sequencing. Study-wide conclusions, independent of this receptor: TCR beta diversity was reported as significantly higher in malignant tumors than in benign nodules, in both blood and tumor samples.

The germline V gene specifies MDHEN as CDR1 and SYDVKM as CDR2. From the cysteine through the phenylalanine, the CDR3 covers 12 amino acids. Just CDR3 DNA is preserved here, 36 bases in frame from base 1. V sheds 10 bases and J sheds 1 base, leaving 10 bases between their ends. In its sample, this clone comes out as medium-sized (0.01 to 0.1%). Its antigen is not yet known. The record has no base qualities; no much larger clone is one base away. Libraries were made using PCR. The run used an Illumina HiSeq 4000. The TCR beta-chain CDR3 region of each patient was profiled by high-throughput sequencing. Processing in the source paper ran as follows. CDR3 differences across clinicopathological groups were used to build a classifier for discriminating distant-metastatic papillary thyroid cancer patients. The Shannon index was used to assess repertoire diversity, and the Morisita-Horn index was used to assess tumor-blood repertoire similarity. The raw public data were reprocessed by TCRdb itself: fastp quality trimming at Q25, MiXCR clonotype calling, in-frame beta chains only. TCRdb, not the original authors, processed these V and J calls. The sample table shows about 9,900 clones, and approximately 9.9% are seen once. Of the sample, around 7% falls within the top ten clones.

The chain couples TRBV28 to TRBJ1-1; no D segment can be confidently identified. Input material: tumor tissue. The sequence was obtained from a female donor with papillary thyroid cancer or a benign thyroid nodule (not recorded which). Some clones in this sample may be carry-over from other donors' samples. For the CDR3, the sequence is CAITPGNTEAFF. The nucleotides read TGTGCCATAACCCCGGGGAACACTGAAGCTTTCTTT.